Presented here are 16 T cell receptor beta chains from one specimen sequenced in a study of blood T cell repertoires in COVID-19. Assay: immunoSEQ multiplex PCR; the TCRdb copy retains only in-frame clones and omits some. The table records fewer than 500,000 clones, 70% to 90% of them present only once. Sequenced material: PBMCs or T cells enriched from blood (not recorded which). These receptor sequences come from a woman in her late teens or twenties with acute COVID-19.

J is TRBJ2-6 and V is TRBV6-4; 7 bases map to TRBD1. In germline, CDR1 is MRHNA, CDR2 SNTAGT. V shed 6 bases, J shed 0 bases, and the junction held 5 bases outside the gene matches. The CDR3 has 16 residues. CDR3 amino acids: CASSGAGGSGANVLTF. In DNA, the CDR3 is TGTGCCAGCAGCGGGGCAGGGGGCTCTGGGGCCAACGTCCTGACTTTC.

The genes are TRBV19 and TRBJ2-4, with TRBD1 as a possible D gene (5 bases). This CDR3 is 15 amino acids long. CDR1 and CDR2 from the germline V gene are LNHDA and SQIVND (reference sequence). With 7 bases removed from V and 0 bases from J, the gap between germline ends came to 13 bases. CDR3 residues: CASTPDSLAKNIQYF. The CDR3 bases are TGTGCCAGTACCCCCGACAGTCTAGCCAAAAACATTCAGTACTTC.

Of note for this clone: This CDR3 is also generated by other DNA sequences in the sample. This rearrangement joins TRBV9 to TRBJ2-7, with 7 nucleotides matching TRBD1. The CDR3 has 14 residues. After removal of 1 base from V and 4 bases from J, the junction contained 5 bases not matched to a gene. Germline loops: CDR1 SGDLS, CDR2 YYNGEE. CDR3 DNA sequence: TGTGCCAGCAGCGTACGGGCAGGGGGATACGAGCAGTACTTC. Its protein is CASSVRAGGYEQYF.

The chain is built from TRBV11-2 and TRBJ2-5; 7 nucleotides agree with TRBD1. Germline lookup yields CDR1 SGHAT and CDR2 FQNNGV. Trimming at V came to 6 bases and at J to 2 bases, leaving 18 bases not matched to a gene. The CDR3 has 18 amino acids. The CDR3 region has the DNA TGTGCCAGCAGTTCACATATCCGGGACAGCGCCGATCAAGAGACCCAGTACTTC. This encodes CASSSHIRDSADQETQYF.

The CDR3 DNA sequence: TGTGCCAGCAGCCGGGACAGGGGTGAAAATGAGCAGTTCTTC. Translated: CASSRDRGENEQFF. This chain joins TRBV14 and TRBJ2-1; 10 bases fit TRBD1. The length of the CDR3 is 14 residues. Germline V gene sequence: CDR1 SGHDN, CDR2 FVKESK. V dropped 4 bases and J dropped 7; count of bases not matched to a gene: 4. Drawing the rest from reference TRBV14 and TRBJ2-1, the complete variable domain is EAGVTQFPSHSVIEKGQTVTLRCDPISGHDNLYWYRRVMGKEIKFLLHFVKESKQDESGMPNNRFLAERTGGTYSTLKVQPAELEDSGVYFCASSRDRGENEQFFGPGTRLTVL.

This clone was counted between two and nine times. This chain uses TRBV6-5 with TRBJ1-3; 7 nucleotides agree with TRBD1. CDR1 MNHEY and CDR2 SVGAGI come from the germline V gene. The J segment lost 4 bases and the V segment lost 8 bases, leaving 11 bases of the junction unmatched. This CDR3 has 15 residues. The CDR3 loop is CASLTYRGGGNTIYF. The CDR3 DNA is TGTGCCAGCCTAACCTACAGGGGAGGCGGAAACACCATATATTTT.

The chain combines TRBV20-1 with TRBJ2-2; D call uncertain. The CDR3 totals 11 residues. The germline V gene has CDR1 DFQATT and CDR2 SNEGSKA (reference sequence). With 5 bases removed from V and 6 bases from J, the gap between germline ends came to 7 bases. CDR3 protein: CSAVLAGELFF. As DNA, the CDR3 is TGCAGTGCTGTTCTAGCCGGGGAGCTGTTTTTT.

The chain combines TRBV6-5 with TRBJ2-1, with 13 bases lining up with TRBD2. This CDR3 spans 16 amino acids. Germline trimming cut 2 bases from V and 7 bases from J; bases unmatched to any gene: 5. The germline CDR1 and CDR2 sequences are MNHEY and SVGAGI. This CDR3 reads CASSYTGLAGANEQFF. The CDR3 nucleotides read TGTGCCAGCAGTTACACCGGACTAGCGGGAGCAAATGAGCAGTTCTTC.

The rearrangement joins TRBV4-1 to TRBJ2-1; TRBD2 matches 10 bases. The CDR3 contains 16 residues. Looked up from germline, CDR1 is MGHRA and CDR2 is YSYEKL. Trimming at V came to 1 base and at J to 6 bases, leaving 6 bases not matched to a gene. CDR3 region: CASSQVLAGEGNEQFF. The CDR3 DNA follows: TGCGCCAGCAGCCAAGTGCTAGCGGGAGAAGGCAATGAGCAGTTCTTC.

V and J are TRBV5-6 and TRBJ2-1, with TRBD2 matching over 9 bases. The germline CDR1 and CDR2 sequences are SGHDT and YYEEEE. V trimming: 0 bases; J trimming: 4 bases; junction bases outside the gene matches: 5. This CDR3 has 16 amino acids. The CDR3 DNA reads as TGTGCCAGCAGCTTGGGCCTAGCGGGGATATACAATGAGCAGTTCTTC. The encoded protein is CASSLGLAGIYNEQFF.

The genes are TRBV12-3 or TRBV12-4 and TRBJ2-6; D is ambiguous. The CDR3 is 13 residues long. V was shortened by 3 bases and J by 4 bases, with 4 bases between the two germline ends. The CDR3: CASSFQGANVLTF. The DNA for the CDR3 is TGTGCCAGCAGTTTTCAGGGGGCCAACGTCCTGACTTTC.

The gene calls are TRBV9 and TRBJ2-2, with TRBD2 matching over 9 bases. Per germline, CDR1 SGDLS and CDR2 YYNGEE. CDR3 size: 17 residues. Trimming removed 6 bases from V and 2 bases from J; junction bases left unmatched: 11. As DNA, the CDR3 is TGTGCCAGCACCCACCCCGGGACTAGCTTAAACACCGGGGAGCTGTTTTTT. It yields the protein CASTHPGTSLNTGELFF.

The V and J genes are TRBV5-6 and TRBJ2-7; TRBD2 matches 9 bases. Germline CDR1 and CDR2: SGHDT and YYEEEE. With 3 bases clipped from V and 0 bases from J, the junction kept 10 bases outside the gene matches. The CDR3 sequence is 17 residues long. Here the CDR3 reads CASSSPTSSGSSYEQYF. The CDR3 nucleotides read TGTGCCAGCAGCTCCCCGACCAGTAGCGGGAGCTCCTACGAGCAGTACTTC. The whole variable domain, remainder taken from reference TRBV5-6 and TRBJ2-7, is DAGVTQSPTHLIKTRGQQVTLRCSPKSGHDTVSWYQQALGQGPQFIFQYYEEEERQRGNFPDRFSGHQFPNYSSELNVNALLLGDSALYLCASSSPTSSGSSYEQYFGPGTRLTVT.

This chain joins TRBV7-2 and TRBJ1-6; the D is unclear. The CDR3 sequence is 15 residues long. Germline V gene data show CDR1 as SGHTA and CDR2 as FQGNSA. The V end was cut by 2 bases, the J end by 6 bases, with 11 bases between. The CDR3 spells CASSLTLKPNSPLHF. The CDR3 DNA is TGTGCCAGCAGCTTAACTCTGAAACCTAATTCACCCCTCCACTTT.

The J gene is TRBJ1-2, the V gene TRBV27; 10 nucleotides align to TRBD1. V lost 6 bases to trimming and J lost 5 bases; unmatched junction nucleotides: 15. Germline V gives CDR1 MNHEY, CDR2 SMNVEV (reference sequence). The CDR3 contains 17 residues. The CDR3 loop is CASRLQAHRDRGYGYTF. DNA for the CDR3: TGTGCCAGCAGACTCCAAGCTCATCGGGACAGGGGTTATGGCTACACCTTC.

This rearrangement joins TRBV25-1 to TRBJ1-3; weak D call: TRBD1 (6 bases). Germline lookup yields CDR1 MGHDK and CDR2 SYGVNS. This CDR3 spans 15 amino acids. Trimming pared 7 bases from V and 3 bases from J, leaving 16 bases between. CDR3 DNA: TGTGCCAGCAATCCGGGACACGGGATTGGAAACACCATATATTTT. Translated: CASNPGHGIGNTIYF.